This TCR beta chain emerged from a study of CD8 T cell repertoires and HIV-1 epitope variants. Study details: Epitopes were three Gag families plus Nef HW9 and YT9. The baseline condition was 1M T cells left uncultured.

This clone was seen a handful of times. Its antigen is unknown. This CDR3 is 14 amino acids long. CDR1 and CDR2 (germline): MNHNS, SASEGT. V was shortened by 0 bases and J by 6 bases, with 11 bases between the two germline ends. Sequencing of TCR beta CDR3 used immunoSEQ survey depth. Assay used: immunoSEQ multiplex PCR; TCRdb lists only in-frame clones, some missing. The sample has fewer than 6,500 clones, 64% seen once. The TCR originated in a male donor with HIV. The sample was cultured CD8+ T cells derived from PBMCs. The chain combines TRBV6-1 with TRBJ1-1; D gene uncertain. CDR3 DNA: TGTGCCAGCAGTGAAGCAGGCAGATTGCCTGAAGCTTTCTTT. It codes for CASSEAGRLPEAFF.